Sequencing of this T cell receptor beta chain was carried out in a study of T cells in Graves' hyperthyroidism and ophthalmopathy. The TCR beta CDR3 regions underwent amplification using RNA transcripts as the source. A set of HTBI primers served as the primers for a first-round RT-PCR of the TCR CDR3. In TCRdb, the multiplex PCR reads were re-called with MiXCR into one record per CDR3 protein. Among 490,000 or so distinct CDR3 sequences listed, 20% to 25% were seen once. Study findings and constraints: Ophthalmopathy, which appeared later, was predicted by the model a median 6.5 months before onset. Ophthalmopathy stood apart from stable hyperthyroidism in a 13 V-J model.

The germline V gene encodes CDR1 SGHTA and CDR2 FQGNSA. With 5 bases clipped from V and 9 bases from J, the junction kept 18 bases outside the gene matches. The CDR3 spans 17 residues. About this clonotype itself: No antigen is known for it.

Any patient presenting with uncontrolled infection, other autoimmune disease, pregnancy or lactation was left out. More than 8.5 ml of fresh peripheral blood supplied the PBMCs. The sequence was obtained from a woman aged 70-85 years with Graves' ophthalmopathy. This chain links TRBV7-2 with TRBJ2-7, with 11 bases fitting TRBD2. The sequencing sample was made of blood. The CDR3 loop is CASSADLRGTSGLGQYF. The CDR3 DNA follows: TGTGCCAGCAGCGCGGACCTGAGGGGGACTAGCGGTCTTGGGCAGTACTTC.